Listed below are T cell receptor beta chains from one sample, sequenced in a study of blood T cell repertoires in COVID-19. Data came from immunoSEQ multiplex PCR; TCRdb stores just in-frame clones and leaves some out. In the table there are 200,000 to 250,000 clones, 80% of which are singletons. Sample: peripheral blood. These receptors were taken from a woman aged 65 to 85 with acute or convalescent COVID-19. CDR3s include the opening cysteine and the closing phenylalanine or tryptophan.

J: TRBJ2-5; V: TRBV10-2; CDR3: CASSDTSGSETQYF
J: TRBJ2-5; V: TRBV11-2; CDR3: CASSSRTGGEETQYF
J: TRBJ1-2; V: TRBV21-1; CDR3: CASSRASGGGGYTF
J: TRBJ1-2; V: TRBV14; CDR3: CASSQGDPGPWTYGYTF
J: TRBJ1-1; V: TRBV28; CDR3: CASRQGLVGTEAFF
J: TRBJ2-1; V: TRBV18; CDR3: CASSQGTGGKDEQFF
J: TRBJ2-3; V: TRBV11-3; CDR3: CASSLGLAGTTDTQYF
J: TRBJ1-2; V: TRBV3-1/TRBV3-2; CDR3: CASSQDFRGLEGYTF
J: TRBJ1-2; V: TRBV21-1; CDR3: CASSKGPGWYGYTF
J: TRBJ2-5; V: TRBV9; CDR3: CASSVGLADQETQYF
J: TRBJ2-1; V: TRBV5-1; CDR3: CASSFFGAGGGNEQFF
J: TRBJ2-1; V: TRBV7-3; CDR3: CASSLTGASGEQFF
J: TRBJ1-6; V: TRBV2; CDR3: CASSESWGGAPGSPLHF
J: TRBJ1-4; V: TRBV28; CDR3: CASSQGSEGLFF
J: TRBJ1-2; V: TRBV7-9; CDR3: CASSLGKRADYGYTF
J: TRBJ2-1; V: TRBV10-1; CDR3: CASSESRQGQRGAYNEQFF
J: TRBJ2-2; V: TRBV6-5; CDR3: CASRGLAGNTGELFF